The rows below give T cell receptor beta chains drawn from one sample of a study of prognosis after radiotherapy for stage I lung cancer. TCRdb reprocessed the multiplex PCR reads via MiXCR and lists one record per CDR3 protein. The sample lists some 15,000 distinct CDR3 sequences; 50% to 65% were seen once. The sequencing here drew on PBMCs, taken before or after stereotactic body radiation therapy (not recorded which). All receptors come from a donor aged 50 or older with non-small cell lung cancer. The CDR3 runs from the conserved cysteine through the conserved F or W. The D gene is left open where the match is weak. For some rows the clone size is stated as once, few or many, or as a class when expanded; others skip it.

D gene: TRBD1
clone size: few
J gene: TRBJ1-4
V gene: TRBV28
CDR3 protein: CASSSPQTGFNEKPFF
CDR3 DNA: TGTGCCAGCAGTTCCCCTCAGACAGGGTTTAATGAAAAACCGTTTTTT

D gene: TRBD1
clone size: medium-sized
J gene: TRBJ2-3
V gene: TRBV28
CDR3 protein: CASSMDRGGTDTQYF
CDR3 DNA: TGTGCCAGCAGTATGGACAGGGGAGGCACAGATACGCAGTATTTT

D gene: .
clone size: .
J gene: TRBJ2-3
V gene: TRBV6-1
CDR3 protein: CASTGTQDTDTQYF
CDR3 DNA: TGTGCCAGCACCGGGACACAGGACACAGATACGCAGTATTTT

D gene: .
clone size: .
J gene: TRBJ1-4
V gene: TRBV2
CDR3 protein: CASRAQWGNEKLFF
CDR3 DNA: TGTGCCAGCAGAGCACAGTGGGGAAATGAAAAACTGTTTTTT

D gene: .
clone size: many
J gene: TRBJ1-1
V gene: TRBV20-1
CDR3 protein: CSARDPAMNTEAFF
CDR3 DNA: TGCAGTGCTAGAGATCCAGCCATGAACACTGAAGCTTTCTTT

D gene: TRBD2
clone size: many
J gene: TRBJ2-3
V gene: TRBV7-3
CDR3 protein: CASSRTSGSTDTQYF
CDR3 DNA: TGTGCCAGCAGTCGGACTAGCGGGAGCACAGATACGCAGTATTTT

D gene: TRBD1
clone size: medium-sized
J gene: TRBJ1-6
V gene: TRBV27
CDR3 protein: CASSETGTSPLHF
CDR3 DNA: TGTGCCAGCAGTGAGACAGGGACTTCACCCCTCCACTTT

D gene: .
clone size: .
J gene: TRBJ2-7
V gene: TRBV6-1
CDR3 protein: CASSKQGRGEQYF
CDR3 DNA: TGTGCCAGCAGTAAACAGGGTCGCGGCGAGCAGTACTTC

D gene: TRBD2
clone size: medium-sized
J gene: TRBJ2-1
V gene: TRBV11-2
CDR3 protein: CASSGGLAGNNEQFF
CDR3 DNA: TGTGCCAGCAGCGGGGGACTAGCGGGGAACAATGAGCAGTTCTTC

D gene: TRBD1
clone size: .
J gene: TRBJ1-2
V gene: TRBV20-1
CDR3 protein: CSARDEQGAKDGYTF
CDR3 DNA: TGCAGTGCTAGAGACGAACAGGGGGCGAAGGATGGCTACACCTTC

D gene: .
clone size: medium-sized
J gene: TRBJ2-2
V gene: TRBV5-1
CDR3 protein: CASRNSGGTGELFF
CDR3 DNA: TGCGCCAGCAGAAATAGCGGAGGCACCGGGGAGCTGTTTTTT

D gene: TRBD1
clone size: .
J gene: TRBJ2-5
V gene: TRBV10-3
CDR3 protein: CAISTAPSRGRTVHQETQYF
CDR3 DNA: TGTGCCATCAGTACCGCGCCTAGCAGGGGGCGGACGGTGCATCAAGAGACCCAGTACTTC

D gene: .
clone size: .
J gene: TRBJ2-5
V gene: TRBV29-1
CDR3 protein: CSVESHREETQYF
CDR3 DNA: TGCAGCGTTGAATCTCATAGAGAAGAGACCCAGTACTTC

D gene: .
clone size: many
J gene: TRBJ1-3
V gene: TRBV7-2
CDR3 protein: CASSEALLSGNTIYF
CDR3 DNA: TGTGCCAGCAGCGAGGCCCTCCTCTCGGGAAACACCATATATTTT

D gene: TRBD1
clone size: medium-sized
J gene: TRBJ2-7
V gene: TRBV28
CDR3 protein: CASSPGDSTYEQYF
CDR3 DNA: TGTGCCAGCAGTCCCGGGGACAGTACCTACGAGCAGTACTTC

D gene: .
clone size: .
J gene: TRBJ2-3
V gene: TRBV5-1
CDR3 protein: CASSFTTSWMDTQYF
CDR3 DNA: TGCGCCAGCAGCTTCACCACTAGCTGGATGGATACGCAGTATTTT

D gene: TRBD1
clone size: .
J gene: TRBJ1-5
V gene: TRBV6-2/TRBV6-3
CDR3 protein: CASSYGTGGARGNQPQHF
CDR3 DNA: TGTGCCAGCAGTTACGGGACAGGGGGCGCAAGGGGCAATCAGCCCCAGCATTTT

D gene: .
clone size: many
J gene: TRBJ2-5
V gene: TRBV4-3
CDR3 protein: CASSQSFTVGQETQYF
CDR3 DNA: TGCGCCAGCAGCCAAAGTTTTACGGTGGGACAAGAGACCCAGTACTTC

D gene: .
clone size: medium-sized
J gene: TRBJ2-7
V gene: TRBV28
CDR3 protein: CASSPSGLLSYEQYF
CDR3 DNA: TGTGCCAGCAGTCCCTCGGGGCTCCTCTCCTACGAGCAGTACTTC

D gene: TRBD1
clone size: .
J gene: TRBJ1-1
V gene: TRBV19
CDR3 protein: CASSTDRDYTEAFF
CDR3 DNA: TGTGCCAGTAGTACCGACAGGGACTACACTGAAGCTTTCTTT

D gene: .
clone size: .
J gene: TRBJ2-1
V gene: TRBV11-2
CDR3 protein: CASSPGGLGARYEQFF
CDR3 DNA: TGTGCCAGCAGCCCCGGGGGGTTGGGGGCGCGTTATGAGCAGTTCTTC

D gene: TRBD1
clone size: once
J gene: TRBJ1-1
V gene: TRBV5-1
CDR3 protein: CASSLGTGGTEAFF
CDR3 DNA: TGCGCCAGCAGCTTGGGGACAGGGGGCACTGAAGCTTTCTTT

D gene: .
clone size: few
J gene: TRBJ2-5
V gene: TRBV29-1
CDR3 protein: CIGTVGAFETQYF
CDR3 DNA: TGCATCGGAACAGTGGGCGCCTTTGAGACCCAGTACTTC

D gene: .
clone size: medium-sized
J gene: TRBJ2-7
V gene: TRBV5-5
CDR3 protein: CASSLGWGSQYEQYF
CDR3 DNA: TGTGCCAGCAGCTTGGGGTGGGGAAGCCAATACGAGCAGTACTTC

D gene: TRBD2
clone size: .
J gene: TRBJ2-1
V gene: TRBV27
CDR3 protein: CASRYVGLAAYNEQFF
CDR3 DNA: TGTGCCAGCAGATACGTGGGACTAGCGGCCTACAATGAGCAGTTCTTC

D gene: .
clone size: .
J gene: TRBJ1-2
V gene: TRBV30
CDR3 protein: CAWSVNYGYTF
CDR3 DNA: TGTGCCTGGAGTGTTAACTATGGCTACACCTTC

D gene: .
clone size: many
J gene: TRBJ2-5
V gene: TRBV7-3
CDR3 protein: CASSLKGDVGETQYF
CDR3 DNA: TGTGCCAGCAGCTTAAAAGGGGATGTGGGAGAGACCCAGTACTTC

D gene: TRBD2
clone size: once
J gene: TRBJ2-5
V gene: TRBV6-1
CDR3 protein: CASSRGRERQETQYF
CDR3 DNA: TGTGCCAGCAGTCGGGGGAGGGAAAGGCAAGAGACCCAGTACTTC

D gene: .
clone size: .
J gene: TRBJ1-1
V gene: TRBV10-3
CDR3 protein: CAISEDNRVSTEAFF
CDR3 DNA: TGTGCCATCAGTGAGGATAACAGGGTGAGCACTGAAGCTTTCTTT

D gene: TRBD1
clone size: .
J gene: TRBJ2-1
V gene: TRBV6-4
CDR3 protein: CASSDGTGRARQFF
CDR3 DNA: TGTGCCAGCAGTGATGGGACAGGGAGGGCGCGGCAGTTCTTC

D gene: TRBD2
clone size: medium-sized
J gene: TRBJ2-7
V gene: TRBV7-9
CDR3 protein: CASSLAGGFLSYEQYF
CDR3 DNA: TGTGCCAGCAGCTTAGCGGGGGGGTTCCTCTCCTACGAGCAGTACTTC

D gene: .
clone size: .
J gene: TRBJ2-7
V gene: TRBV19
CDR3 protein: CATVQGSSYEQYF
CDR3 DNA: TGTGCCACTGTACAGGGCAGCTCCTATGAGCAGTACTTC

D gene: .
clone size: .
J gene: TRBJ1-2
V gene: TRBV6-1
CDR3 protein: CASRFASGAGYGYTF
CDR3 DNA: TGTGCCAGCAGATTCGCATCAGGGGCTGGCTATGGCTACACCTTC

D gene: .
clone size: medium-sized
J gene: TRBJ2-5
V gene: TRBV19
CDR3 protein: CASSSRPETQYF
CDR3 DNA: TGTGCCAGTAGCTCTCGGCCGGAGACCCAGTACTTC

D gene: TRBD2
clone size: .
J gene: TRBJ2-7
V gene: TRBV7-6
CDR3 protein: CASSTASGSLGEQYF
CDR3 DNA: TGTGCCAGCAGCACAGCTAGCGGGAGTTTGGGCGAGCAGTACTTC

D gene: .
clone size: once
J gene: TRBJ1-6
V gene: TRBV4-3
CDR3 protein: CASSQDTDSPLHF
CDR3 DNA: TGCGCCAGCAGCCAAGACACAGATTCACCCCTCCACTTT

D gene: .
clone size: .
J gene: TRBJ2-3
V gene: TRBV15
CDR3 protein: CATSATRSTDTQYF
CDR3 DNA: TGTGCCACCAGTGCGACGAGGAGCACAGATACGCAGTATTTT

D gene: TRBD2
clone size: medium-sized
J gene: TRBJ2-1
V gene: TRBV9
CDR3 protein: CASSVGGGVASNEQFF
CDR3 DNA: TGTGCCAGCAGCGTAGGGGGGGGGGTTGCCTCCAATGAGCAGTTCTTC

D gene: TRBD2
clone size: once
J gene: TRBJ2-2
V gene: TRBV2
CDR3 protein: CASTQTSGRSTGELFF
CDR3 DNA: TGTGCCAGCACTCAGACTAGCGGGAGAAGTACCGGGGAGCTGTTTTTT

D gene: TRBD1
clone size: few
J gene: TRBJ1-2
V gene: TRBV2
CDR3 protein: CASRGTGSYGYTF
CDR3 DNA: TGTGCCAGCAGGGGGACAGGGAGCTATGGCTACACCTTC

D gene: .
clone size: few
J gene: TRBJ1-2
V gene: TRBV19
CDR3 protein: CASSILGRGYTF
CDR3 DNA: TGTGCCAGTAGTATCCTTGGTCGCGGCTACACCTTC

D gene: .
clone size: .
J gene: TRBJ2-3
V gene: TRBV7-8
CDR3 protein: CASSLRELTDTQYF
CDR3 DNA: TGTGCCAGCAGCTTACGGGAGCTCACAGATACGCAGTATTTT

D gene: .
clone size: medium-sized
J gene: TRBJ1-5
V gene: TRBV28
CDR3 protein: CASSSPDGYQPQHF
CDR3 DNA: TGTGCCAGCAGTTCCCCGGACGGGTATCAGCCCCAGCATTTT

D gene: TRBD2
clone size: many
J gene: TRBJ2-1
V gene: TRBV7-6
CDR3 protein: CASSLAELAGMQFF
CDR3 DNA: TGTGCCAGCAGCTTAGCGGAGCTAGCGGGGATGCAGTTCTTC

D gene: TRBD2
clone size: many
J gene: TRBJ2-5
V gene: TRBV20-1
CDR3 protein: CSAREPMVRGRGETQYF
CDR3 DNA: TGCAGTGCTAGAGAGCCCATGGTGCGCGGGAGAGGGGAGACCCAGTACTTC